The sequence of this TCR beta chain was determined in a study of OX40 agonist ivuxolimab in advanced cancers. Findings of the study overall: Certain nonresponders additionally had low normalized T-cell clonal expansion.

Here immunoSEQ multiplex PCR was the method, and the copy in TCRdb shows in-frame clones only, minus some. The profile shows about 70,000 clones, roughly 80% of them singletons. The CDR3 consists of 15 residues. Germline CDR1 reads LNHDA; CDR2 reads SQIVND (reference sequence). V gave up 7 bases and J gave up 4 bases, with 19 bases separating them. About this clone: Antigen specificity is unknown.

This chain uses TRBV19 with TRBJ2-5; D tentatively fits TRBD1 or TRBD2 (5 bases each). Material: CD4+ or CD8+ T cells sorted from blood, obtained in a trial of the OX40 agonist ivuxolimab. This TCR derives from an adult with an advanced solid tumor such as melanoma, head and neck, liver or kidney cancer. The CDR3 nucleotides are TGTGCCAGTACCCGGGACGGCAAGGGGCGAGAGACCCAGTACTTC. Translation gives CASTRDGKGRETQYF.